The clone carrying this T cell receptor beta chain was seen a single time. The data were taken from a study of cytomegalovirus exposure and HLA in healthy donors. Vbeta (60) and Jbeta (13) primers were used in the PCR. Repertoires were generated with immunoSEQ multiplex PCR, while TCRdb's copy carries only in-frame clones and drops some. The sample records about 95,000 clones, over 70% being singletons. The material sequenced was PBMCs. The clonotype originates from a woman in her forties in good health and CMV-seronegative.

The CDR3 DNA reads as TGTGCCAGCTCCCTGAAACAGGGAACGGGCGAGCAGTACTTC. It translates to CASSLKQGTGEQYF. The chain uses TRBV18 and TRBJ2-7; D is perhaps TRBD1 (6 bases). The CDR3 spans 14 residues. V was clipped by 6 bases and J by 6 bases, with 18 bases between them. Germline values: CDR1 KGHSH, CDR2 LQKENI.